These 32 T cell receptor beta chains were all obtained from the same sample, sequenced in a study of blood T cell repertoires in COVID-19. Measured with immunoSEQ multiplex PCR; TCRdb has only the in-frame clones, and not every one. The profile shows under 200,000 clones, around 80% of them singletons. The sample consisted of peripheral blood. The receptors were sampled from a man aged 60-69 years with acute or convalescent COVID-19.

This clone was picked up one time. This chain uses TRBV9 with TRBJ1-3, with D maybe TRBD1 (5 bases). The CDR3 loop spans 16 amino acids. V lost 0 bases and J lost 2, with 12 bases in between. Germline loops: CDR1 SGDLS, CDR2 YYNGEE. The CDR3 nucleotides are TGTGCCAGCAGCGTAGCTACAAGGGGCGCTGGAAACACCATATATTTT. Protein: CASSVATRGAGNTIYF.

This clone was counted a few times. The chain combines TRBV29-1 with TRBJ2-5, with 8 nucleotides matching TRBD1. This CDR3 is 11 amino acids long. CDR1 and CDR2 (germline): SQVTM, ANQGSEA. V shed 7 bases and J 3 bases; nucleotides not matched to a gene: 1. CDR3 residues: CSAGGEETQYF. Written as DNA, the CDR3 is TGCAGCGCAGGGGGCGAAGAGACCCAGTACTTC.

This clone was detected a few times. The chain is built from TRBV11-3 and TRBJ2-5, with TRBD1 matching over 8 bases. Germline CDR1 is SGHNT and CDR2 is YENEEA. CDR3 length: 14 residues. Germline trimming cut 1 base from V and 5 bases from J; bases unmatched to any gene: 3. The CDR3 nucleotides read TGTGCCAGCAGCTTAGGACAGGGGATGGAGACCCAGTACTTC. It translates to CASSLGQGMETQYF.

The chain uses TRBV5-4 and TRBJ2-1; D ambiguous. Trimming removed 0 bases from V and 3 bases from J, with 4 bases in between. CDR3 size: 13 residues. The germline CDR1 and CDR2 sequences are SGHNT and YYREEE (reference sequence). The CDR3, as DNA: TGTGCCAGCAGCTTGGGTCTCTACAATGAGCAGTTCTTC. Protein sequence: CASSLGLYNEQFF. Supplemented by reference TRBV5-4 and TRBJ2-1, the full variable domain reads ETGVTQSPTHLIKTRGQQVTLRCSSQSGHNTVSWYQQALGQGPQFIFQYYREEENGRGNFPPRFSGLQFPNYSSELNVNALELDDSALYLCASSLGLYNEQFFGPGTRLTVL.

The chain carries TRBV29-1 and TRBJ2-1; 8 bases align to TRBD2. Germline V gene lookup returns CDR1 SQVTM and CDR2 ANQGSEA. The CDR3 sequence is 15 residues long. V shed 7 bases, J shed 0 bases, and the junction held 8 bases outside the gene matches. CDR3 sequence reads: CSALAGLSSYNEQFF. The CDR3 DNA reads TGCAGCGCCTTAGCGGGGTTAAGCTCCTACAATGAGCAGTTCTTC.

This sequence joins TRBV5-1 and TRBJ2-5; 11 bases map to TRBD1. Germline CDR1 is SGHRS and CDR2 is YFSETQ. J gave up 5 bases and V 0 bases, and 0 bases lay outside the gene matches. The CDR3 has 14 residues. The CDR3: CASSLGTGGETQYF. The CDR3 nucleotides are TGCGCCAGCAGCTTGGGGACAGGGGGCGAGACCCAGTACTTC.

The chain recombines TRBV25-1 with TRBJ2-5, with a tentative D call TRBD2 (6 bases). Trimming took 4 bases from V and 1 from J, leaving 10 bases between them. Germline CDR1 MGHDK, CDR2 SYGVNS. The CDR3 runs 14 residues. Here the CDR3 DNA reads TGTGCCAGCAGTGGACGGGGGAGCCAAGAGACCCAGTACTTC. It codes for CASSGRGSQETQYF.

A single count supports this clone. The rearrangement links TRBV18 to TRBJ1-2, with a tentative D call TRBD1 (5 bases). Per the germline V gene, CDR1 is KGHSH and CDR2 is LQKENI. The CDR3 length is 13 residues. Deletions cut 5 bases from V and 5 bases from J, with 12 bases between. The CDR3 sequence: CASSDGTAYGYTF. The CDR3 DNA sequence: TGTGCCAGCTCAGATGGGACTGCTTATGGCTACACCTTC.

This chain links TRBV11-2 with TRBJ2-3; maybe TRBD1 (5 bases). Trimming took off 4 bases at V and 1 base at J, with 6 bases between the two ends. The CDR3 length is 13 residues. CDR1 is SGHAT and CDR2 is FQNNGV in the germline V gene. The DNA for the CDR3 is TGTGCCAGCAGCTGGACACGCACAGATACGCAGTATTTT. Translating gives CASSWTRTDTQYF. Full variable domain (outside the CDR3, taken from reference TRBV11-2 and TRBJ2-3): EAGVAQSPRYKIIEKRQSVAFWCNPISGHATLYWYQQILGQGPKLLIQFQNNGVVDDSQLPKDRFSAERLKGVDSTLKIQPAKLEDSAVYLCASSWTRTDTQYFGPGTRLTVL.

Remarks on this clone: Germline and junction disagree at one end, which may indicate a read error. V gene TRBV24-1 combines with J gene TRBJ2-3, with 8 bases matching TRBD2. Germline values: CDR1 KGHDR, CDR2 SFDVKD. The CDR3 has 15 amino acids. CDR3: CATSDSRTSRDTQYF. The CDR3 nucleotides are TGTGCCACCAGTGATTCGAGGACTAGCAGAGATACGCAGTATTTT.

This chain connects TRBV5-4 to TRBJ1-3; D ambiguous. In germline, CDR1 is SGHNT, CDR2 YYREEE (reference sequence). V lost 0 bases and J 8 bases, leaving 12 bases between the germline ends. The CDR3 loop spans 14 amino acids. The CDR3: CASSLDPSVDTIYF. CDR3 nucleotides: TGTGCCAGCAGCTTGGACCCCTCAGTGGACACCATATATTTT. Looking up the rest from reference TRBV5-4 and TRBJ1-3 gives the full variable domain: ETGVTQSPTHLIKTRGQQVTLRCSSQSGHNTVSWYQQALGQGPQFIFQYYREEENGRGNFPPRFSGLQFPNYSSELNVNALELDDSALYLCASSLDPSVDTIYFGEGSWLTVV.

The chain employs TRBV29-1 and TRBJ2-5, with a tentative D call TRBD2 (5 bases). CDR1 and CDR2 (germline): SQVTM, ANQGSEA. The CDR3 is 12 amino acids. Deletions cut 7 bases from V and 5 bases from J, with 14 bases between. The CDR3 DNA reads TGCAGCGCCGACGAGGGTGGTGAGACCCAGTACTTC. Translating gives CSADEGGETQYF.

The chain is built from TRBV5-4 and TRBJ1-1, with 8 bases lining up with TRBD1. V trimming: 2 bases; J trimming: 4 bases; junction bases outside the gene matches: 4. Germline lookup yields CDR1 SGHNT and CDR2 YYREEE (reference sequence). The CDR3 has 14 residues. Here the CDR3 reads CASSFRTGRTEAFF. The CDR3 bases are TGTGCCAGCAGCTTCCGGACAGGGCGCACTGAAGCTTTCTTT.

The chain has TRBV11-1 and TRBJ2-1; TRBD1 aligns across 7 bases. V trimming: 1 base; J trimming: 7 bases; junction bases outside the gene matches: 4. CDR3 length: 14 amino acids. Germline V lookup: CDR1 SGHAT, CDR2 FQDESV (reference sequence). The CDR3 DNA is TGTGCCAGCAGCTTAGGGACAGGAAAAAATGAGCAGTTCTTC. It codes for CASSLGTGKNEQFF. Full variable domain (missing parts from reference TRBV11-1 and TRBJ2-1): EAEVAQSPRYKITEKSQAVAFWCDPISGHATLYWYRQILGQGPELLVQFQDESVVDDSQLPKDRFSAERLKGVDSTLKIQPAELGDSAMYLCASSLGTGKNEQFFGPGTRLTVL.

The gene calls are TRBV29-1 and TRBJ2-7, with 10 nucleotides matching TRBD1. From germline, CDR1 is SQVTM and CDR2 ANQGSEA. V shed 5 bases and J 4 bases; nucleotides not matched to a gene: 11. This CDR3 is built from 15 residues. Here the CDR3 DNA reads TGCAGCGTTCAGATAAGGGACAGGGGTATGTACGAGCAGTACTTC. Its protein is CSVQIRDRGMYEQYF.

V usage is TRBV19 and J usage is TRBJ1-1, with D tentatively TRBD1 (5 bases). Trimming pared 1 base from V and 0 bases from J, leaving 9 bases between. The CDR3 loop spans 15 amino acids. The germline V gene has CDR1 LNHDA and CDR2 SQIVND (reference sequence). The chain's CDR3 is CASSIGAGMNTEAFF. The DNA of the CDR3 is TGTGCCAGTAGTATAGGAGCAGGGATGAACACTGAAGCTTTCTTT.

J is TRBJ2-3 and V is TRBV2; D gene ambiguous. CDR3 length: 16 residues. V was pared by 8 bases and J by 0 bases, with 18 bases between. Germline CDR1 and CDR2: SNHLY and FYNNEI. The CDR3 coding sequence is TGTGCCAGCGGGCGCGACCATACGGCTAGCACAGATACGCAGTATTTT. As protein: CASGRDHTASTDTQYF.

This clone has only a few counts. The genes are TRBV9 and TRBJ2-7; D gene ambiguous. The CDR3 has 15 residues. Trimming cost V 0 bases and J 5 bases, with 15 bases left between them. Germline CDR1 is SGDLS and CDR2 is YYNGEE. The CDR3: CASSVGPDSRHEQYF. The CDR3 DNA reads TGTGCCAGCAGCGTAGGTCCAGATTCTCGCCACGAGCAGTACTTC.

V gene TRBV27 combines with J gene TRBJ2-2; 11 bases agree with TRBD2. Germline V gene sequence: CDR1 MNHEY, CDR2 SMNVEV (reference sequence). The CDR3 covers 17 residues. V shed 2 bases, J shed 0 bases, and the junction held 2 bases outside the gene matches. This chain's CDR3 is CASSLRSGGANTGELFF. The CDR3 nucleotides read TGTGCCAGCAGTTTACGTAGCGGGGGGGCGAACACCGGGGAGCTGTTTTTT.

The rearrangement uses TRBV25-1 and TRBJ2-5; 7 nucleotides align to TRBD1. The J segment lost 2 bases and the V segment lost 5 bases, leaving 2 bases of the junction unmatched. The length of the CDR3 is 13 residues. Looked up from germline, CDR1 is MGHDK and CDR2 is SYGVNS. The CDR3 DNA follows: TGTGCCAGCAGTCCGGGACAGCAAGAGACCCAGTACTTC. It is translated as CASSPGQQETQYF.

The chain combines TRBV5-6 with TRBJ2-3, with D possibly TRBD2 on 5 matching bases. This CDR3 region has 16 residues. The germline V and J ends were trimmed by 4 bases and 2 bases, with 17 bases remaining between them. Germline assignment: CDR1 SGHDT and CDR2 YYEEEE. The CDR3 protein is CASSVDFLPNTDTQYF. The CDR3 DNA is TGTGCCAGCAGCGTGGACTTCCTCCCTAACACAGATACGCAGTATTTT.

This chain joins TRBV18 and TRBJ1-1; 8 bases match TRBD1. The V and J ends lost 4 bases and 3 bases, in that order; junction bases with no gene match: 4. Germline V lookup: CDR1 KGHSH, CDR2 LQKENI. The CDR3 runs 14 residues. This CDR3 reads CASSRDRGHTEAFF. The CDR3 DNA follows: TGTGCCAGCTCACGTGACAGGGGCCACACTGAAGCTTTCTTT. The entire variable domain, with the rest obtained from reference TRBV18 and TRBJ1-1, is as follows: NAGVMQNPRHLVRRRGQEARLRCSPMKGHSHVYWYRQLPEEGLKFMVYLQKENIIDESGMPKERFSAEFPKEGPSILRIQQVVRGDSAAYFCASSRDRGHTEAFFGQGTRLTVV.

CDR3 protein: CASSEVGGMGYGYTF. The CDR3 DNA reads TGTGCCAGCAGTGAAGTAGGGGGAATGGGCTATGGCTACACCTTC. V is TRBV2 and J is TRBJ1-2; tentative D call: TRBD1 (6 bases). The ends were cut back, 1 base at V and 4 bases at J, with 13 bases in the middle. CDR3 length: 15 amino acids. Per the germline V gene, CDR1 is SNHLY and CDR2 is FYNNEI.

The CDR3 loop reads CASSASGGSGNTIYF. In nucleotides, the CDR3 is TGTGCCAGCAGCGCCTCAGGGGGTAGTGGAAACACCATATATTTT. The chain joins TRBV9 to TRBJ1-3; 7 positions agree with TRBD1. The CDR3 sequence is 15 residues long. The V and J ends lost 3 bases and 3 bases, in that order; junction bases with no gene match: 6. The germline CDR1 and CDR2 sequences are SGDLS and YYNGEE. Together with reference TRBV9 and TRBJ1-3, the CDR3 gives the full variable domain: DSGVTQTPKHLITATGQRVTLRCSPRSGDLSVYWYQQSLDQGLQFLIQYYNGEERAKGNILERFSAQQFPDLHSELNLSSLELGDSALYFCASSASGGSGNTIYFGEGSWLTVV.

This chain joins TRBV5-6 and TRBJ2-7; TRBD1 aligns across 9 bases. This CDR3 is built from 15 residues. With V trimmed by 4 bases and J by 3 bases, 8 bases remained unmatched. Germline CDR1 reads SGHDT; CDR2 reads YYEEEE. The CDR3 region has the DNA TGTGCCAGCAGCGAAACGACAGGGGGGGTCTACGAGCAGTACTTC. Its translation is CASSETTGGVYEQYF.

The chain links TRBV29-1 to TRBJ2-3; the D gene is possibly TRBD1 (5 bases). Per the germline V gene, CDR1 is SQVTM and CDR2 is ANQGSEA. Trimming took 0 bases from V and 3 from J, leaving 10 bases between them. The CDR3 contains 14 residues. The CDR3 coding sequence is TGCAGCGTTGAAGATAGGGGTAAAACAGATACGCAGTATTTT. It yields the protein CSVEDRGKTDTQYF.

V gene TRBV28 combines with J gene TRBJ2-1; TRBD1 agrees at 9 bases. Germline trimming cut 5 bases from V and 5 bases from J; bases unmatched to any gene: 13. The CDR3 has 17 residues. Looked up from germline, CDR1 is MDHEN and CDR2 is SYDVKM. CDR3 in DNA: TGTGCCAGCAGTGGAACCGGGACAGGGCCATCTGACAATGAGCAGTTCTTC. Protein: CASSGTGTGPSDNEQFF.

This chain connects TRBV9 to TRBJ2-2; 8 positions agree with TRBD2. Looked up from germline, CDR1 is SGDLS and CDR2 is YYNGEE. The CDR3 runs to 17 residues. V trimming: 0 bases; J trimming: 4 bases; junction bases outside the gene matches: 8. In nucleotides, the CDR3 is TGTGCCAGCAGCGTAGAGGTCGGGGGGGCGGCCACCGGGGAGCTGTTTTTT. Its protein is CASSVEVGGAATGELFF. Combining the CDR3 with reference TRBV9 and TRBJ2-2 gives the whole variable domain DSGVTQTPKHLITATGQRVTLRCSPRSGDLSVYWYQQSLDQGLQFLIQYYNGEERAKGNILERFSAQQFPDLHSELNLSSLELGDSALYFCASSVEVGGAATGELFFGEGSRLTVL.

This chain uses TRBV20-1 with TRBJ2-1; D is unclear. Germline CDR1 and CDR2: DFQATT and SNEGSKA (reference sequence). The CDR3 loop spans 11 amino acids. Trimming cost V 6 bases and J 8 bases, with 11 bases left between them. The CDR3 here is CSASSGHEQFF. In DNA, the CDR3 is TGCAGTGCGTCTTCGGGTCATGAGCAGTTCTTC.

V and J are TRBV4-3 and TRBJ2-1, with 12 bases aligning to TRBD1. From germline, CDR1 is LGHNA and CDR2 YSLEER. V lost 0 bases and J lost 8; bases outside the gene matches: 5. CDR3 size: 16 residues. The CDR3 DNA reads as TGCGCCAGCAGCCAAGACGGGACAGGGGGCTTCGATGAGCAGTTCTTC. It encodes CASSQDGTGGFDEQFF.

The chain carries TRBV6-1 and TRBJ1-4; TRBD1 agrees at 9 bases. This CDR3 has 15 amino acids. Germline lookup yields CDR1 MNHNS and CDR2 SASEGT. Trimming at V came to 4 bases and at J to 0 bases, leaving 0 bases not matched to a gene. The CDR3 reads CASSGQGATNEKLFF. CDR3 DNA: TGTGCCAGCAGTGGACAGGGGGCAACTAATGAAAAACTGTTTTTT.

The CDR3 reads CASSEIESPLAFF. CDR3 DNA sequence: TGTGCCAGCAGTGAAATTGAGTCTCCGCTGGCTTTCTTT. This chain links TRBV25-1 with TRBJ1-1; no clear D gene. The V gene lost 2 bases and the J gene lost 11 bases, with 15 bases spanning the gap. This CDR3 contains 13 residues. Germline V gene sequence: CDR1 MGHDK, CDR2 SYGVNS.